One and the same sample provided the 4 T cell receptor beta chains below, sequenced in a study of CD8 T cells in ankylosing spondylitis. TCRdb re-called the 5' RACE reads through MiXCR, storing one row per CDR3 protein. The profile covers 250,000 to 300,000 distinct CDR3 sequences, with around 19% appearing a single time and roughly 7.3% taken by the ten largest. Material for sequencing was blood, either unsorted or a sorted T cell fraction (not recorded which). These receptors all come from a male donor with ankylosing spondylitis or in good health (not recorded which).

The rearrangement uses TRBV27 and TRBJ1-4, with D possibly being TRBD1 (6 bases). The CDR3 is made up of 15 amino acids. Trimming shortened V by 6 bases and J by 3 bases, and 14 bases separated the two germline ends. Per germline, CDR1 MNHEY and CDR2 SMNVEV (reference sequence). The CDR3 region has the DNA TGTGCCAGCAGGGGCGGGGGGGCAGCTAATGAAAAACTGTTTTTT. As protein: CASRGGGAANEKLFF.

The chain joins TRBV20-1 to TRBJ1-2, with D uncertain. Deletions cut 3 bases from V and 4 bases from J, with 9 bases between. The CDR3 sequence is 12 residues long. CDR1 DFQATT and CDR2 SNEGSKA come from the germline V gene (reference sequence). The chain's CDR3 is CSARAGGYGYTF. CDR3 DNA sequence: TGCAGTGCTAGGGCAGGCGGCTATGGCTACACCTTC.

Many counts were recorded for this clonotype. In nucleotides, the CDR3 is TGTGCCAGCAGCTTAGGGGACAGAAATCAGCCCCAGCATTTT. Translation gives CASSLGDRNQPQHF. This chain uses TRBV11-2 with TRBJ1-5, with 7 bases matching TRBD1. After removal of 1 base from V and 4 bases from J, the junction contained 1 base not matched to a gene. The germline CDR1 and CDR2 sequences are SGHAT and FQNNGV. This CDR3 is 14 amino acids long. The entire variable domain, with the rest obtained from reference TRBV11-2 and TRBJ1-5, is as follows: EAGVAQSPRYKIIEKRQSVAFWCNPISGHATLYWYQQILGQGPKLLIQFQNNGVVDDSQLPKDRFSAERLKGVDSTLKIQPAKLEDSAVYLCASSLGDRNQPQHFGDGTRLSIL.

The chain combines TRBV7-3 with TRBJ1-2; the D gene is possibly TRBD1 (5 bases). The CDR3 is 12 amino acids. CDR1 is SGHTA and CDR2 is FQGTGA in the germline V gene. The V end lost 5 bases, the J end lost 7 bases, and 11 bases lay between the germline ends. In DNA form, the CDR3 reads TGTGCCAGCAGCCCCAATGGGGGTGGCTACACCTTC. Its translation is CASSPNGGGYTF.